This T cell receptor (beta chain) came from a study of OX40 agonist ivuxolimab in advanced cancers. Study overall: The dose-escalation group included hepatocellular carcinoma, melanoma, renal cell carcinoma and head and neck cancer.

As regards this clone: No antigen is known for it.

Autoimmune disease history or systemic immunosuppression excluded patients. Data came from immunoSEQ multiplex PCR; TCRdb stores just in-frame clones and leaves some out. The sample comprises about 53,000 clones, almost 85% of which are singletons, and about 4.5% rests with the top ten. Study results and limitations: Clonal expansion was seen in CD4+ and CD8+ blood T cells by week 6 at 0.1 to 3.0 mg/kg.

The TCR comes from an adult with an advanced solid tumor such as melanoma, head and neck, liver or kidney cancer. This specimen consisted of CD4+ or CD8+ T cells sorted from blood, obtained in a trial of the OX40 agonist ivuxolimab.

The CDR3 DNA is TGTGCCAGCAGCTTGGGTAGCCTGAACACAGATACGCAGTATTTT. Its translation: CASSLGSLNTDTQYF. The genes are TRBV7-2 and TRBJ2-3; D not certain. The germline CDR1 and CDR2 sequences are SGHTA and FQGNSA. The V gene lost 3 bases and the J gene lost 2 bases, with 12 bases spanning the gap. There are 15 residues in the CDR3.